These 15 T cell receptor beta chains came from one sample sequenced in a study of shared clonotypes between healthy human individuals. Profiled with immunoSEQ multiplex PCR; TCRdb holds only in-frame clones, not every one. The top ten hold more than 0.95% of the sample, which has some 1,900,000 clones, roughly 95% seen once. It was CD45RO-negative cells, positively selected for CCR7, that made up naive CD8 cells, with terminally differentiated effector memory CD45RA+ cells excluded. Source material: naive CD8+ T cells sorted from blood. These TCRs come from a man aged 18 to 30 in good health.

This chain joins TRBV6-7 and TRBJ1-2; no reliable D call. TRBV6-7 is noted as an ORF with a role that remains uncertain. The V end was cut by 4 bases, the J end by 0 bases, with 12 bases between. CDR3 length equals 15 residues. The CDR3 coding sequence is TGTGCCAGCAGTTTCCCCCGACGGACTAACTATGGCTACACCTTC. It translates to CASSFPRRTNYGYTF.

CDR3: CASRFVGQYEQYF. CDR3 bases: TGCGCCAGCAGATTCGTGGGACAGTACGAGCAGTACTTC. The genes are TRBV5-1 and TRBJ2-7, with 7 nucleotides matching TRBD1. The CDR3 runs to 13 residues. Per the germline V gene, CDR1 is SGHRS and CDR2 is YFSETQ. V lost 5 bases, J lost 4 bases, and 6 bases stayed unmatched.

The CDR3 region is CASSITGNYSPLHF. CDR3 bases: TGTGCCAGCAGTATCACAGGGAACTACTCACCCCTCCACTTT. J is TRBJ1-6 and V is TRBV27, with D possibly matching TRBD1 (6 bases). V dropped 5 bases and J dropped 10 bases, with 15 bases sitting between them. This CDR3 region has 14 residues. Germline CDR1 and CDR2: MNHEY and SMNVEV (reference sequence).

The V call is TRBV10-3, the J call TRBJ1-5; TRBD1 matches at 7 bases. V trimming: 5 bases; J trimming: 4 bases; junction bases outside the gene matches: 5. The CDR3 loop spans 14 amino acids. The germline V gene has CDR1 ENHRY and CDR2 SYGVKD. Here the CDR3 DNA reads TGTGCCATCAGTAACAGGGGCCCTAATCAGCCCCAGCATTTT. This sequence encodes CAISNRGPNQPQHF.

The chain uses TRBV5-1 and TRBJ2-1; 9 positions agree with TRBD1. The CDR3 loop spans 15 amino acids. Germline values: CDR1 SGHRS, CDR2 YFSETQ. The J segment lost 5 bases and the V segment lost 3 bases, leaving 6 bases of the junction unmatched. The CDR3 reads CASSSGQGMDNEQFF. The CDR3 region has the DNA TGCGCCAGCAGCTCGGGACAGGGTATGGACAATGAGCAGTTCTTC.

The genes are TRBV27 and TRBJ2-7; D possibly matches TRBD1 or TRBD2 (5 bases each). The CDR3 loop spans 16 amino acids. Germline V gives CDR1 MNHEY, CDR2 SMNVEV (reference sequence). V shed 7 bases and J shed 2 bases, with 21 bases lying between them. The CDR3 bases are TGTGCCAGCACTGAGCTGGGACCCCGCGGACCCTACGAGCAGTACTTC. Translated: CASTELGPRGPYEQYF.

This rearrangement joins TRBV7-9 to TRBJ2-5; the D gene is possibly TRBD2 (5 bases). Trimming removed 4 bases at V and 3 bases at J, with 15 bases between. The CDR3 has 15 amino acids. Germline V gene data show CDR1 as SEHNR and CDR2 as FQNEAQ (reference sequence). This chain's CDR3 is CASSWFSGVKETQYF. The CDR3 DNA reads TGTGCCAGCAGCTGGTTCTCCGGGGTCAAAGAGACCCAGTACTTC. The full variable domain, with the rest looked up from reference TRBV7-9 and TRBJ2-5, is DTGVSQNPRHKITKRGQNVTFRCDPISEHNRLYWYRQTLGQGPEFLTYFQNEAQLEKSRLLSDRFSAERPKGSFSTLEIQRTEQGDSAMYLCASSWFSGVKETQYFGPGTRLLVL.

The chain combines TRBV27 with TRBJ1-1, with 10 bases matching TRBD1. Germline values: CDR1 MNHEY, CDR2 SMNVEV (reference sequence). The CDR3 is made up of 17 amino acids. V dropped 6 bases and J dropped 0; count of bases not matched to a gene: 10. Written as DNA, the CDR3 is TGTGCCAGCAGACGGGACAGGGGAGGGGGTGTGAACACTGAAGCTTTCTTT. Translated: CASRRDRGGGVNTEAFF.

This clone was seen a handful of times. This chain joins TRBV7-9 and TRBJ1-5, with a possible D match to TRBD1 (5 bases). The CDR3 consists of 15 residues. The V and J ends lost 5 bases and 5 bases respectively, with 16 bases between them. Germline CDR1 and CDR2: SEHNR and FQNEAQ (reference sequence). The CDR3: CASSPLGGGDQPQHF. In DNA, the CDR3 is TGTGCCAGCAGCCCTCTGGGGGGAGGGGATCAGCCCCAGCATTTT.

The sample holds one count of this clone. V is TRBV6-5 and J is TRBJ2-1; TRBD2 aligns across 7 bases. Germline V gives CDR1 MNHEY, CDR2 SVGAGI. Trimming cost V 6 bases and J 3 bases; bases outside gene matches: 8. The CDR3 runs to 15 residues. The CDR3 DNA reads as TGTGCCAGCAGCCCTTCTAGCGGAAACTACAATGAGCAGTTCTTC. Its translation is CASSPSSGNYNEQFF.

This chain uses TRBV6-1 with TRBJ2-2, with D uncertain. Trimming left V 2 bases short and J 2 bases short, with 12 bases between. This CDR3 has 16 residues. The germline V gene has CDR1 MNHNS and CDR2 SASEGT. This CDR3 reads CASSEYPGGNTGELFF. In nucleotides, the CDR3 is TGTGCCAGCAGTGAATATCCGGGCGGCAACACCGGGGAGCTGTTTTTT.

CDR3 DNA: TGTGCCAGCAGTTGGGAGGGGGTCTACGAGCAGTACTTC. This translates into CASSWEGVYEQYF. The V gene is TRBV28, the J gene TRBJ2-7, with D possibly TRBD2 on 7 matching bases. Germline CDR1 reads MDHEN; CDR2 reads SYDVKM. CDR3 length: 13 amino acids. Trimming took 4 bases from V and 3 from J, leaving 10 bases between them.

CDR3 coding DNA: TGCGCCAGCAGTGATCGGGACAGGCGCTACGAGCAGTACTTC. Its translation is CASSDRDRRYEQYF. The J gene is TRBJ2-7, the V gene TRBV5-1, with 8 bases identical to TRBD1. CDR3 length: 14 residues. Germline CDR1 and CDR2: SGHRS and YFSETQ. The J segment lost 3 bases and the V segment lost 5 bases, leaving 7 bases of the junction unmatched. Full variable domain (missing parts from reference TRBV5-1 and TRBJ2-7): KAGVTQTPRYLIKTRGQQVTLSCSPISGHRSVSWYQQTPGQGLQFLFEYFSETQRNKGNFPGRFSGRQFSNSRSEMNVSTLELGDSALYLCASSDRDRRYEQYFGPGTRLTVT.

The V and J genes are TRBV5-1 and TRBJ2-3; 11 bases agree with TRBD2. J was trimmed by 1 base and V by 4 bases; bases with no gene match: 5. The length of the CDR3 is 16 residues. Germline lookup yields CDR1 SGHRS and CDR2 YFSETQ. The CDR3 bases are TGCGCCAGCAGCGCCTCTAGCGGGGGGCGCACAGATACGCAGTATTTT. Its translation is CASSASSGGRTDTQYF. Full variable domain (rest looked up from reference TRBV5-1 and TRBJ2-3): KAGVTQTPRYLIKTRGQQVTLSCSPISGHRSVSWYQQTPGQGLQFLFEYFSETQRNKGNFPGRFSGRQFSNSRSEMNVSTLELGDSALYLCASSASSGGRTDTQYFGPGTRLTVL.

The chain couples TRBV29-1 to TRBJ2-1; a possible D gene is TRBD1 (5 bases). The CDR3 spans 14 residues. Per germline, CDR1 SQVTM and CDR2 ANQGSEA. Trimming removed 8 bases at V and 3 bases at J, with 17 bases between. This chain's CDR3 is CSPDQGLFYNEQFF. The CDR3 bases are TGCAGCCCCGACCAGGGCCTCTTCTACAATGAGCAGTTCTTC.